These 3 T cell receptor beta chains were sequenced from one sample in a study of cytomegalovirus exposure and HLA in healthy donors. The PCR was carried out with 60 Vbeta primers and 13 Jbeta primers. Some clones are missing from TCRdb's copy, which holds only in-frame ones; the method was immunoSEQ multiplex PCR. This table has about 130,000 clones, roughly three quarters appearing once. Sequences were obtained from PBMCs. The receptors originated from a woman between 35 and 50 years old in good health and CMV-seronegative.

A few counts support this clone. This chain uses TRBV5-1 with TRBJ2-3, with D unclear. The ends were cut back, 1 base at V and 2 bases at J, with 11 bases in the middle. The CDR3 extends over 15 amino acids. Germline V CDR1 and CDR2: SGHRS, YFSETQ. DNA for the CDR3: TGCGCCAGCAGCTTGAAGAGAGTAGACACAGATACGCAGTATTTT. It translates to CASSLKRVDTDTQYF.

This chain connects TRBV13 to TRBJ2-7, with 11 bases aligning to TRBD1. This CDR3 is built from 15 residues. The junction had 4 bases not matched to a gene; V was cut back by 4 bases and J by 2 bases. Germline V gene lookup returns CDR1 PRHDT and CDR2 FYEKMQ (reference sequence). The CDR3 bases are TGTGCCAGCAGCTCCGGGACAGGGGGGACCTACGAGCAGTACTTC. It is translated as CASSSGTGGTYEQYF.

In its sample, this clone was seen a few times. The chain combines TRBV7-3 with TRBJ2-7; possible D gene TRBD2, 5 bases. The length of the CDR3 is 14 residues. Germline V gives CDR1 SGHTA, CDR2 FQGTGA. V lost 2 bases, J lost 2 bases, and 10 bases lay in between. In DNA form, the CDR3 reads TGTGCCAGCAGCTTATACTCCGGGACCTACGAGCAGTACTTC. It translates to CASSLYSGTYEQYF. Supplemented by reference TRBV7-3 and TRBJ2-7, the full variable domain reads GAGVSQTPSNKVTEKGKYVELRCDPISGHTALYWYRQSLGQGPEFLIYFQGTGAADDSGLPNDRFFAVRPEGSVSTLKIQRTERGDSAVYLCASSLYSGTYEQYFGPGTRLTVT.